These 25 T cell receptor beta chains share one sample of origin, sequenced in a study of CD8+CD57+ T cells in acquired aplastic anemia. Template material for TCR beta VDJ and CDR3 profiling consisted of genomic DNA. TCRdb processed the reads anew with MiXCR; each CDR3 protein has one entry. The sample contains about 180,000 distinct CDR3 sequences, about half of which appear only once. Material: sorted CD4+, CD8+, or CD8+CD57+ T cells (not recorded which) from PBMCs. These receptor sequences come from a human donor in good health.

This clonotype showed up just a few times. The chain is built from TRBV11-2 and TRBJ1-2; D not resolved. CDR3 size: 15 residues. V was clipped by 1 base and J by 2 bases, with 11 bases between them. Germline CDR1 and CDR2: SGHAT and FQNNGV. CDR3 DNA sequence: TGTGCCAGCAGCTTAGTCTCGGGCACGAACTATGGCTACACCTTC. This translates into CASSLVSGTNYGYTF.

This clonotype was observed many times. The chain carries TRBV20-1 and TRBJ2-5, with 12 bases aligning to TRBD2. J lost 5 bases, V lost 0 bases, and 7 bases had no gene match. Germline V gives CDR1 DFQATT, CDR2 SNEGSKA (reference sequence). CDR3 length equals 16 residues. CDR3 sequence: CSARDPSGRAAETQYF. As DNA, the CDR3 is TGCAGTGCTAGAGATCCTAGCGGGAGGGCCGCGGAGACCCAGTACTTC.

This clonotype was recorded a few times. CDR3 nucleotide sequence: TGTGCCAGCAGGGGGGAGACCTACGGCACAGATACGCAGTATTTT. It encodes CASRGETYGTDTQYF. The chain joins TRBV28 to TRBJ2-3; D assignment may be TRBD1 or TRBD2 (5 bases each). The CDR3 sequence is 15 residues long. V was cut by 6 bases and J by 1 base, with 14 bases left in between. Germline assignment: CDR1 MDHEN and CDR2 SYDVKM.

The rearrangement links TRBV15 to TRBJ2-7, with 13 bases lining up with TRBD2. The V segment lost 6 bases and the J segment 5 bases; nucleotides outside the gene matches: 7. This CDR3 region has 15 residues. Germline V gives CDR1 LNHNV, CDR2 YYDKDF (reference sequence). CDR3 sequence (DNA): TGTGCCACCAGTCTACTAGCGGGGGGGCCACACGAGCAGTACTTC. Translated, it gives CATSLLAGGPHEQYF. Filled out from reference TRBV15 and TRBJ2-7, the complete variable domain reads DAMVIQNPRYQVTQFGKPVTLSCSQTLNHNVMYWYQQKSSQAPKLLFHYYDKDFNNEADTPDNFQSRRPNTSFCFLDIRSPGLGDTAMYLCATSLLAGGPHEQYFGPGTRLTVT.

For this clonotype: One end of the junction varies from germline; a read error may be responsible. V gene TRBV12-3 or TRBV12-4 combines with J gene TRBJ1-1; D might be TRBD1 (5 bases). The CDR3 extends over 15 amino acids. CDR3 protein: CASTVRQSWGTEASF. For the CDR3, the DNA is TGTGCCAGCACCGTGCGTCAGTCTTGGGGCACTGAAGCTTCCTTT.

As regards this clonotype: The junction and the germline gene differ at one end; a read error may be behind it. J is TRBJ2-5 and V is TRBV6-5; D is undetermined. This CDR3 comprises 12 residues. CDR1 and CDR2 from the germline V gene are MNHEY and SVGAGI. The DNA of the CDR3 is TGTTCCAGCAGTTCCATTGCAGAGACCCAGTACTTC. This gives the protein CSSSSIAETQYF.

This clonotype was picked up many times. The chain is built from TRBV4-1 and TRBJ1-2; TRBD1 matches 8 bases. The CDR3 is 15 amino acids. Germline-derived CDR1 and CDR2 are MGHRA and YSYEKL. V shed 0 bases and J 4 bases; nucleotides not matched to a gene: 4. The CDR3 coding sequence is TGCGCCAGCAGCCAAGACCGGGACAGGAGCTATGGCTACACCTTC. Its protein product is CASSQDRDRSYGYTF.

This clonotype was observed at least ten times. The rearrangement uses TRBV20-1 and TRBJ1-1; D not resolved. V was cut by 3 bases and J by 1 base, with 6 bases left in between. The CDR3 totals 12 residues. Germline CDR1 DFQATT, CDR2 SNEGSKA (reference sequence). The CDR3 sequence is CSASKGNTEAFF. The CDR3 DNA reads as TGCAGTGCTAGCAAGGGGAACACTGAAGCTTTCTTT.

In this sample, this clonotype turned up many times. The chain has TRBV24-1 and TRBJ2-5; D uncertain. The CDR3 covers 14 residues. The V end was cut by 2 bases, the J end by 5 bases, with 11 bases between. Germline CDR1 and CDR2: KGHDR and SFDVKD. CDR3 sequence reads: CATSDSRPRETQYF. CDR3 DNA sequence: TGTGCCACCAGTGATTCGCGCCCAAGGGAGACCCAGTACTTC.

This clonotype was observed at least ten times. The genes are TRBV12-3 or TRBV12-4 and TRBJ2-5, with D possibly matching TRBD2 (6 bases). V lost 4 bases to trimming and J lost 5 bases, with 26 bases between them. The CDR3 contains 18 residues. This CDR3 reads CASSSVATGERRFETQYF. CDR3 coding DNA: TGTGCCAGCAGTTCAGTGGCGACGGGAGAGAGGCGTTTTGAGACCCAGTACTTC.

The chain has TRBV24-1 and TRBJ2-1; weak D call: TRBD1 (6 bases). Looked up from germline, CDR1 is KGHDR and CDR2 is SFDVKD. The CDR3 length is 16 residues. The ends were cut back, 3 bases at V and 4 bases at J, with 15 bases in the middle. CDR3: CATSDPGAGAYNEQFF. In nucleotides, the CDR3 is TGTGCCACCAGTGATCCCGGGGCAGGGGCTTACAATGAGCAGTTCTTC.

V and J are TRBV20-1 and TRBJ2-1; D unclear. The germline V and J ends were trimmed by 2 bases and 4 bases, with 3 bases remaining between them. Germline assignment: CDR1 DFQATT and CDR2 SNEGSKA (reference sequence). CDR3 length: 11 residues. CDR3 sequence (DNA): TGCAGTGCTAGACAGTACAATGAGCAGTTCTTC. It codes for CSARQYNEQFF.

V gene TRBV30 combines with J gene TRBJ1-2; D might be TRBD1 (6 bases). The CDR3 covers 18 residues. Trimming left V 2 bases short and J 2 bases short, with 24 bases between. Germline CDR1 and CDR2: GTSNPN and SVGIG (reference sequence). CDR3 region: CAWSRWPGAQTLNYGYTF. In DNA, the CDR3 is TGTGCCTGGAGTCGGTGGCCAGGGGCCCAAACCTTAAACTATGGCTACACCTTC.

CDR3 nucleotide sequence: TGTGCCAGCAGCTTGAGGGCCGGGGGAGATACGCAGTATTTT. Its protein is CASSLRAGGDTQYF. The chain links TRBV7-2 to TRBJ2-3; D might be TRBD2 (6 bases). This CDR3 contains 14 residues. The ends were cut back, 3 bases at V and 5 bases at J, with 12 bases in the middle. From germline, CDR1 is SGHTA and CDR2 FQGNSA.

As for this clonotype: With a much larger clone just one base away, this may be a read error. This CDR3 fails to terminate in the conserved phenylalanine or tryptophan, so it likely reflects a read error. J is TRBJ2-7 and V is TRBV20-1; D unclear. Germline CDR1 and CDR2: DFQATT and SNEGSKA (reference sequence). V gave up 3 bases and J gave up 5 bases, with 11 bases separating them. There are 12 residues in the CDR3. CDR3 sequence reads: CSARVITNEQYL. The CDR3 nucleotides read TGCAGTGCTAGGGTGATAACCAACGAGCAGTACCTC.

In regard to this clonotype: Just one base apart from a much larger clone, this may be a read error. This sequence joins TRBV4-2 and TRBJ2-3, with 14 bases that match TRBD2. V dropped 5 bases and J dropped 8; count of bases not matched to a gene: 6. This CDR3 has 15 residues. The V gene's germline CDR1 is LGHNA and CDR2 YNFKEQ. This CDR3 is CASSSGTSGRVTQYF. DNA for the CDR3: TGTGCCAGCAGCAGCGGGACTAGCGGGAGAGTTACGCAGTATTTT.

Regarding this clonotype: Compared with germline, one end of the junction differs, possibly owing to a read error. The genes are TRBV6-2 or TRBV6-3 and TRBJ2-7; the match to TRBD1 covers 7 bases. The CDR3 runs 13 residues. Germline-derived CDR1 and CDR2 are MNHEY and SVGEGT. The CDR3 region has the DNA TGTACCAGCAGTTACGACAGGGACTACGAGCAGTACTTC. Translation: CTSSYDRDYEQYF.

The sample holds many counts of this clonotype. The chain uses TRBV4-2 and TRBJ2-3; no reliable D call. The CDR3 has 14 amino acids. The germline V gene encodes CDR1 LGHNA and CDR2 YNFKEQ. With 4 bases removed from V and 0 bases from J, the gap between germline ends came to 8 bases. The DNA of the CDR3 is TGTGCCAGCAGCCGGGCCTCTAGCACAGATACGCAGTATTTT. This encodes CASSRASSTDTQYF.

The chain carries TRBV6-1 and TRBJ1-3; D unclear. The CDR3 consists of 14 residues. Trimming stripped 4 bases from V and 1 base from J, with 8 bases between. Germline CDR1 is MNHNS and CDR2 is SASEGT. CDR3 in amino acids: CASSVSGSGNTIYF. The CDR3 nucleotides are TGTGCCAGCAGTGTCAGTGGGTCTGGAAACACCATATATTTT.

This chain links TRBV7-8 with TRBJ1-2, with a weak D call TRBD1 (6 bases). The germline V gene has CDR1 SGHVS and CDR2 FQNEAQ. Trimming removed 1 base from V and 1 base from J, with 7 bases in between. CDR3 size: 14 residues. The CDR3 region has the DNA TGTGCCAGCAGCTTAGGGACAGTTAACTATGGCTACACCTTC. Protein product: CASSLGTVNYGYTF.

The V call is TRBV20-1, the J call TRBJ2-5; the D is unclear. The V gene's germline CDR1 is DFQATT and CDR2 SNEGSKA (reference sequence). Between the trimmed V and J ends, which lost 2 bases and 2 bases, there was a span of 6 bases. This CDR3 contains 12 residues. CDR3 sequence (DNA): TGCAGTGCTAGACGGTTACAAGAGACCCAGTACTTC. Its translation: CSARRLQETQYF.

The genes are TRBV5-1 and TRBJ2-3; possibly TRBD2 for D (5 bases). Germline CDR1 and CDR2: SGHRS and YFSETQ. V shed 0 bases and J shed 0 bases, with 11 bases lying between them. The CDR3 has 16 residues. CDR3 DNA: TGCGCCAGCAGCTTGGCGGTCGGGGTAAGCACAGATACGCAGTATTTT. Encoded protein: CASSLAVGVSTDTQYF.

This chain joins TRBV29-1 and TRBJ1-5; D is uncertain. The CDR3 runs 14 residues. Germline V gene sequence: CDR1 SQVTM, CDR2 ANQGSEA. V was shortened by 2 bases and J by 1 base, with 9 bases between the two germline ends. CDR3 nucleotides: TGCAGCGTTGAATGGAGGGCCAGCAATCAGCCCCAGCATTTT. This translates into CSVEWRASNQPQHF.

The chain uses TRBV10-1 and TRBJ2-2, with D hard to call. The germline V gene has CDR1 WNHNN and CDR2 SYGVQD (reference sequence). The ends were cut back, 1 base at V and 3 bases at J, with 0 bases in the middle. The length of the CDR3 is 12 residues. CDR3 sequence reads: CASSEYTGELFF. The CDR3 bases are TGCGCCAGCAGTGAGTACACCGGGGAGCTGTTTTTT.

CDR3 region: CASSIGGVLETQYF. The CDR3 region has the DNA TGTGCCAGTAGTATAGGCGGGGTTCTAGAGACCCAGTACTTC. The chain has TRBV19 and TRBJ2-5, with a tentative D call TRBD2 (6 bases). In germline, CDR1 is LNHDA, CDR2 SQIVND (reference sequence). The CDR3 totals 14 residues. V was shortened by 1 base and J by 4 bases, with 10 bases between the two germline ends.